The rows below give T cell receptor beta chains drawn from one sample of a study of OX40 agonist ivuxolimab in advanced cancers. Produced via immunoSEQ multiplex PCR; TCRdb's table is partial and in-frame only. This repertoire shows tens of thousands of clones, around four fifths found once; its top ten account for 0.35% to 0.5%. This sample comprised CD4+ or CD8+ T cells sorted from blood, obtained in a trial of the OX40 agonist ivuxolimab. All receptors come from an adult with an advanced solid tumor such as melanoma, head and neck, liver or kidney cancer. Each CDR3 is given with its conserved first and last residue. D genes are given only for firm matches. Clone size is stated in some rows and not others, as once, few, many or a class when expanded.

clone_size,v_call,d_call,j_call,cdr3_aa,cdr3_nt
.,TRBV27,.,TRBJ2-1,CASSFLGNEQFF,TGTGCCAGCAGTTTTTTAGGCAATGAGCAGTTCTTC
.,TRBV6-4,TRBD1,TRBJ2-2,CASSAGQGSAGELFF,TGTGCCAGCAGCGCGGGACAGGGGAGCGCCGGGGAGCTGTTTTTT
.,TRBV11-2,TRBD2,TRBJ2-1,CASSSLRRWTSKDEQFF,TGTGCCAGCAGCTCGCTACGAAGGTGGACTAGCAAGGATGAGCAGTTCTTC
.,TRBV28,.,TRBJ2-7,CASRPGGATQLEQYF,TGTGCCAGCAGGCCCGGTGGGGCCACACAACTTGAGCAGTACTTC
.,TRBV7-9,TRBD1,TRBJ1-1,CASSLRRQGFAEAFF,TGTGCCAGCAGCTTGAGGAGACAGGGTTTCGCTGAAGCTTTCTTT
.,TRBV7-8,.,TRBJ2-5,CASSPSGLQETQYF,TGTGCCAGCAGCCCCTCCGGATTACAAGAGACCCAGTACTTC
.,TRBV30,.,TRBJ2-1,CASKPEGVNEQFF,TGTGCCTCCAAACCTGAGGGGGTCAATGAGCAGTTCTTC
.,TRBV14,.,TRBJ1-4,CASSQNSPPGLFF,TGTGCCAGCAGCCAAAACAGTCCGCCGGGACTGTTTTTT
.,TRBV7-3,.,TRBJ2-2,CASSLTHWGPGELFF,TGTGCCAGCAGCTTAACCCATTGGGGGCCGGGGGAGCTGTTTTTT
.,TRBV11-2,.,TRBJ2-5,CASFATGRVIKTQYF,TGTGCCAGCTTCGCGACAGGGAGGGTTATAAAGACCCAGTACTTC
.,TRBV28,.,TRBJ2-7,CASKYGRTSSYEQYF,TGTGCCAGCAAATACGGACGGACCAGCTCCTACGAGCAGTACTTC
.,TRBV29-1,.,TRBJ2-3,CSVELFNGERITDTQYF,TGCAGCGTTGAATTATTTAATGGCGAGAGAATCACAGATACGCAGTATTTT
few,TRBV7-9,.,TRBJ1-5,CASSFARQPQHF,TGTGCCAGCAGCTTCGCACGGCAGCCCCAGCATTTT
.,TRBV27,.,TRBJ1-1,CASSPGGYTEAFF,TGTGCCAGCAGTCCGGGGGGCTACACTGAAGCTTTCTTT
.,TRBV5-5,.,TRBJ1-1,CASSFFPSFTTEAFF,TGTGCCAGCAGCTTTTTCCCCAGTTTCACGACTGAAGCTTTCTTT
medium-sized,TRBV11-2,TRBD1,TRBJ1-2,CASSPWVMTGVDGYTF,TGTGCCAGCAGCCCCTGGGTAATGACAGGGGTGGATGGCTACACCTTC
.,TRBV6-4,.,TRBJ1-5,CASSDQGRGKRNQPQHF,TGTGCCAGCAGTGACCAAGGCAGGGGAAAGAGAAATCAGCCCCAGCATTTT
few,TRBV6-1,.,TRBJ2-1,CACLKGGDEQFF,TGTGCCTGCCTCAAGGGGGGAGATGAGCAGTTCTTC
.,TRBV5-1,TRBD2,TRBJ2-1,CASSLPLGLDNEQFF,TGCGCCAGCAGCCTCCCATTGGGACTAGATAATGAGCAGTTCTTC
.,TRBV6-5,TRBD1,TRBJ1-2,CASSLPGQGARGYTF,TGTGCCAGCAGTCTCCCCGGACAGGGGGCAAGGGGCTACACCTTC
.,TRBV6-6,.,TRBJ1-2,CASSYGADRTNYGYTF,TGTGCCAGCAGTTACGGGGCAGACCGGACTAACTATGGCTACACCTTC
.,TRBV5-1,.,TRBJ1-1,CASSPERGRVTEAFF,TGCGCCAGCAGCCCTGAGCGTGGGAGGGTCACTGAAGCTTTCTTT
.,TRBV5-8,TRBD1,TRBJ2-5,CASSPGTGGREETQYF,TGTGCCAGCAGCCCCGGGACAGGGGGAAGGGAAGAGACCCAGTACTTC
.,TRBV4-2,.,TRBJ1-3,CASSPPPPGGNTIYF,TGTGCCAGCAGCCCCCCCCCTCCGGGTGGCAACACCATATATTTT
.,TRBV5-1,.,TRBJ2-3,CASSSSDRWGTDTQYF,TGCGCCAGCAGCTCAAGCGACAGGTGGGGGACAGATACGCAGTATTTT
.,TRBV5-5,.,TRBJ1-5,CASSSDSNQPQHF,TGTGCCAGCAGCTCCGATAGCAATCAGCCCCAGCATTTT
.,TRBV5-1,.,TRBJ2-7,CASSLGQGFEQYF,TGCGCCAGCAGCTTGGGCCAGGGCTTCGAGCAGTACTTC
.,TRBV11-2,.,TRBJ1-2,CASSPSYERVQGYTF,TGTGCCAGCAGCCCCTCCTACGAGAGGGTTCAAGGCTACACCTTC
.,TRBV2,TRBD1,TRBJ2-5,CASSQDRGETQYF,TGTGCCAGCAGTCAGGACAGGGGGGAGACCCAGTACTTC
once,TRBV5-6,.,TRBJ2-1,CASSHPRNSYNEQFF,TGTGCCAGCAGCCATCCGAGGAACTCCTACAATGAGCAGTTCTTC
.,TRBV7-2,.,TRBJ2-5,CASSSQETQYF,TGTGCCAGCAGCTCCCAAGAGACCCAGTACTTC
.,TRBV7-2,TRBD2,TRBJ2-7,CASSSTSSGPYEQYF,TGTGCCAGCAGCTCCACTTCTAGCGGACCCTACGAGCAGTACTTC
few,TRBV5-1,.,TRBJ2-1,CASSLGVGRDEQFF,TGCGCCAGCAGCTTGGGGGTTGGACGGGATGAGCAGTTCTTC
.,TRBV7-8,.,TRBJ1-4,CASSLDGGSQTNEKLFF,TGTGCCAGCAGCTTAGATGGGGGGTCGCAGACGAATGAAAAACTGTTTTTT
.,TRBV28,.,TRBJ2-5,CASSLAETRYF,TGTGCCAGCAGTTTGGCGGAGACCCGGTACTTC
.,TRBV5-4,.,TRBJ1-5,CASSFQPGNQPQHF,TGTGCCAGCAGCTTCCAGCCAGGAAATCAGCCCCAGCATTTT
.,TRBV29-1,TRBD2,TRBJ2-2,CSVEDGGGRELFF,TGCAGCGTTGAAGACGGGGGGGGCCGGGAGCTGTTTTTT
.,TRBV18,.,TRBJ2-5,CASSLISGGMETQYF,TGTGCCAGCTCCCTCATCTCGGGGGGCATGGAGACCCAGTACTTC
.,TRBV27,.,TRBJ1-3,CASSRTGVGNTIYF,TGTGCCAGCAGTCGTACAGGAGTTGGAAACACCATATATTTT
.,TRBV10-2,.,TRBJ2-3,CASSESGGWTDTQYF,TGCGCCAGCAGTGAGTCGGGGGGCTGGACAGATACGCAGTATTTT
.,TRBV6-1,.,TRBJ1-5,CASSVQYQGRQPQHF,TGTGCCAGCAGTGTTCAATACCAGGGGAGACAGCCCCAGCATTTT
.,TRBV19,.,TRBJ1-1,CASSLHQVKNTEAFF,TGTGCCAGTAGTCTTCACCAGGTAAAGAACACTGAAGCTTTCTTT
.,TRBV6-1,TRBD2,TRBJ2-5,CASSEAAGGPKTQYF,TGTGCCAGCAGTGAAGCTGCGGGGGGGCCGAAGACCCAGTACTTC
.,TRBV7-2,.,TRBJ2-6,CASSPYISGANVLTF,TGTGCCAGCAGCCCATACATCTCTGGGGCCAACGTCCTGACTTTC
.,TRBV28,TRBD1,TRBJ1-5,CASRSTGGGQPQHF,TGTGCCAGCAGGTCGACAGGGGGGGGTCAGCCCCAGCATTTT
.,TRBV9,TRBD2,TRBJ2-1,CASSKSERDRDEQFF,TGTGCCAGCAGCAAGTCGGAGCGGGATCGGGATGAGCAGTTCTTC
.,TRBV11-2,.,TRBJ1-1,CASRGVGTRNTEAFF,TGTGCCAGCAGGGGAGTTGGGACAAGGAACACTGAAGCTTTCTTT
.,TRBV7-8,.,TRBJ1-2,CASSPTPYGYTF,TGTGCCAGCAGCCCCACGCCCTATGGCTACACCTTC
.,TRBV19,TRBD1,TRBJ1-1,CASSPRDRMNTEAFF,TGTGCCAGTAGTCCCCGGGACAGGATGAACACTGAAGCTTTCTTT
.,TRBV6-6,.,TRBJ1-2,CASSKGQIYGYTF,TGTGCCAGCAGTAAAGGACAGATCTATGGCTACACCTTC
.,TRBV6-5,TRBD1,TRBJ1-2,CASSYEDRRRGYTF,TGTGCCAGCAGTTACGAGGACAGGAGGAGAGGCTACACCTTC
.,TRBV30,.,TRBJ1-3,CAWRTGFGRNTIYF,TGTGCCTGGAGAACAGGGTTCGGTAGAAACACCATATATTTT
.,TRBV7-9,TRBD1,TRBJ2-7,CASSPPGQASYEQYF,TGTGCCAGCAGCCCCCCGGGACAGGCCTCCTACGAGCAGTACTTC
.,TRBV19,.,TRBJ1-5,CASTLTHDQPQHF,TGTGCCAGTACCTTGACCCATGATCAGCCCCAGCATTTT
.,TRBV30,.,TRBJ1-2,CAWSTGARVYYGYTF,TGTGCCTGGAGTACGGGTGCCAGGGTCTACTATGGCTACACCTTC
.,TRBV5-8,TRBD1,TRBJ1-2,CASNAGGYYGYTF,TGTGCCAGCAATGCAGGGGGTTACTATGGCTACACCTTC
.,TRBV9,.,TRBJ2-7,CASSVATGSYYEQYF,TGTGCCAGCAGCGTAGCCACAGGGTCATATTACGAGCAGTACTTC